A single sample is the source of the 15 T cell receptor beta chains below, sequenced in a study of cytomegalovirus exposure and HLA in healthy donors. Both 60 Vbeta primers and 13 Jbeta primers went into the PCR. The protocol was immunoSEQ multiplex PCR, while the TCRdb copy is restricted to in-frame clones and leaves out a portion. The table lists approximately 170,000 clones, approximately 88% of them singletons. The specimen was PBMCs. Every receptor here comes from a boy younger than 10 in good health and CMV-seronegative.

The chain combines TRBV6-6 with TRBJ2-7, with 10 bases identical to TRBD1. The V segment lost 0 bases and the J segment 7 bases; nucleotides outside the gene matches: 6. This CDR3 has 15 amino acids. Germline CDR1 reads MNHNY; CDR2 reads SVGAGI (reference sequence). The CDR3 reads CASSYSPGQGSEQYF. In DNA form, the CDR3 reads TGTGCCAGCAGTTACTCACCGGGACAGGGGTCTGAGCAGTACTTC.

This clone was observed a handful of times. This chain links TRBV6-5 with TRBJ2-3; 9 positions match TRBD2. The ends lost 2 bases at V and 4 bases at J; junction bases unmatched: 4. From germline, CDR1 is MNHEY and CDR2 SVGAGI. The CDR3 sequence is 15 residues long. CDR3 sequence reads: CASSYGAGGPDTQYF. CDR3 coding DNA: TGTGCCAGCAGTTACGGAGCGGGGGGCCCAGATACGCAGTATTTT.

This chain uses TRBV2 with TRBJ2-1; 7 bases are a match to TRBD1. This CDR3 has 14 residues. Germline trimming cut 4 bases from V and 2 bases from J; bases unmatched to any gene: 2. Germline CDR1 and CDR2: SNHLY and FYNNEI. CDR3 in DNA: TGTGCCAGCAGTGGACAGGGTCCCTACAATGAGCAGTTCTTC. This codes for CASSGQGPYNEQFF.

The chain links TRBV9 to TRBJ2-1; 7 positions match TRBD2. V trimming: 2 bases; J trimming: 8 bases; junction bases outside the gene matches: 7. The germline gives CDR1 SGDLS, CDR2 YYNGEE. The CDR3 totals 14 residues. The CDR3 nucleotides read TGTGCCAGCAGCGTTAGGGCGGGAGAGTATGAGCAGTTCTTC. This gives the protein CASSVRAGEYEQFF.

The CDR3 region has the DNA TGTGCCAGCAGCTTAGTGGCAGAGACCCAGTACTTC. Translating it yields CASSLVAETQYF. V usage is TRBV11-1 and J usage is TRBJ2-5; no definite D call. Germline V gene sequence: CDR1 SGHAT, CDR2 FQDESV (reference sequence). The CDR3 runs 12 residues. The V and J ends lost 1 base and 4 bases respectively, with 4 bases between them.

This clone occurred a few times. The V gene is TRBV4-2, the J gene TRBJ2-3, with TRBD2 matching 11 bases. The CDR3 is 18 amino acids. Losses at the gene ends were 0 bases for V and 0 bases for J; bases not matched to a gene: 5. Germline CDR1 is LGHNA and CDR2 is YNFKEQ. For the CDR3, the DNA is TGTGCCAGCAGCCAAGAGGGACTAGCGGCCGCTAGCACAGATACGCAGTATTTT. Protein sequence: CASSQEGLAAASTDTQYF.

This clone occurred a few times. The J gene is TRBJ1-5, the V gene TRBV2; D might be TRBD1 (6 bases). The CDR3 length is 14 residues. V was shortened by 7 bases and J by 1 base, with 11 bases between the two germline ends. Germline V gene sequence: CDR1 SNHLY, CDR2 FYNNEI. In nucleotides, the CDR3 is TGTGCCAGCAACCTACAGGGAAGCAATCAGCCCCAGCATTTT. Translation gives CASNLQGSNQPQHF.

The chain uses TRBV7-2 and TRBJ2-1, with 13 bases aligning to TRBD2. The J segment lost 15 bases and the V segment lost 4 bases, leaving 12 bases of the junction unmatched. This CDR3 is built from 15 residues. Germline CDR1 and CDR2: SGHTA and FQGNSA. The CDR3, as DNA: TGTGCCAGCAGCTCCCCGGGACTAGCGGGGATCACGTCGTTCTTC. Its translation is CASSSPGLAGITSFF.

This CDR3 reads CASSRTGITDTQYF. The CDR3 nucleotides are TGCGCCAGCAGTAGGACAGGGATCACAGATACGCAGTATTTT. V usage is TRBV4-3 and J usage is TRBJ2-3; 8 bases align to TRBD1. Germline loops: CDR1 LGHNA, CDR2 YSLEER. After removal of 6 bases from V and 2 bases from J, the junction contained 4 bases not matched to a gene. CDR3 length equals 14 residues.

The rearrangement uses TRBV27 and TRBJ2-1, with TRBD1 as a possible D gene (5 bases). The germline gives CDR1 MNHEY, CDR2 SMNVEV (reference sequence). The CDR3 has 14 residues. V lost 2 bases and J 0 bases, leaving 5 bases between the germline ends. The chain's CDR3 is CASSLQGSYNEQFF. CDR3 sequence (DNA): TGTGCCAGCAGTTTACAGGGCTCCTACAATGAGCAGTTCTTC.

CDR3 amino acids: CASSQYGAPGNTIYF. Written as DNA, the CDR3 is TGTGCCAGCAGCCAGTATGGGGCGCCTGGAAACACCATATATTTT. The chain is built from TRBV14 and TRBJ1-3, with a weak D call TRBD1 (5 bases). The V end lost 3 bases, the J end lost 2 bases, and 11 bases lay between the germline ends. CDR3 length equals 15 residues. Germline-derived CDR1 and CDR2 are SGHDN and FVKESK. The full variable domain, with the rest looked up from reference TRBV14 and TRBJ1-3, is EAGVTQFPSHSVIEKGQTVTLRCDPISGHDNLYWYRRVMGKEIKFLLHFVKESKQDESGMPNNRFLAERTGGTYSTLKVQPAELEDSGVYFCASSQYGAPGNTIYFGEGSWLTVV.

This clone was counted only a few times. The chain employs TRBV9 and TRBJ1-2, with 7 bases that match TRBD1. The V and J ends lost 0 bases and 8 bases, in that order; junction bases with no gene match: 4. The CDR3 runs 13 residues. From germline, CDR1 is SGDLS and CDR2 YYNGEE. Here the CDR3 DNA reads TGTGCCAGCAGCGTAGCGCAGGGGGGCGGCTACACCTTC. Protein product: CASSVAQGGGYTF.

This sequence joins TRBV7-8 and TRBJ1-5; 8 bases fit TRBD1. J was trimmed by 3 bases and V by 5 bases; bases with no gene match: 3. This CDR3 has 14 residues. In germline, CDR1 is SGHVS, CDR2 FQNEAQ. CDR3 in amino acids: CASSPDRDNQPQHF. The DNA of the CDR3 is TGTGCCAGCAGCCCGGACAGGGACAATCAGCCCCAGCATTTT.

The CDR3 is CASSLKRDSSAYGYTF. The CDR3 DNA reads as TGTGCCAGCAGCCTAAAGCGGGACTCCTCGGCGTATGGCTACACCTTC. V gene TRBV5-4 combines with J gene TRBJ1-2; the D gene is possibly TRBD1 (5 bases). Germline V CDR1 and CDR2: SGHNT, YYREEE (reference sequence). The V gene lost 4 bases and the J gene lost 5 bases, with 21 bases spanning the gap. This CDR3 has 16 amino acids.

This clone was detected a few times. This chain joins TRBV6-1 and TRBJ2-5; D possibly corresponds to TRBD2 (5 bases). The CDR3 covers 13 residues. Germline CDR1 is MNHNS and CDR2 is SASEGT. The V end lost 7 bases, the J end lost 9 bases, and 18 bases lay between the germline ends. The CDR3 DNA follows: TGTGCCAGCATCGCTCAGACTACCTGGGCCCAGTACTTC. The encoded protein is CASIAQTTWAQYF.